This T cell receptor (beta chain) was identified during a study of molecular identifiers for immune sequencing clone quantification. Looking at the study overall: Four portions were sequenced after RNA from roughly 18,000 or 92,000 naive CD8 cells was split five ways in replicates. Study-wide results and caveats: Clonotypes topping 20 RNA copies carried over 97% of effector molecules but under 1% of naive ones.

The junction had 9 bases not matched to a gene; V was cut back by 3 bases and J by 2 bases. This CDR3 contains 16 residues. For bulk TCR libraries, previously described methods and listed TCR primers were used. One entry per CDR3 protein, called by TCRdb with MiXCR from the PCR reads. The table lists some 590,000 distinct CDR3 sequences, 25% of them singletons, with 0.6% to 0.9% in the top ten. Comments on this clonotype: The antigen is not known.

The source material was naive CD8+ T cells from blood, with Jurkat cell RNA spiked in. The subset: FACS-sorted CD8+CD4-CCR7+CD45RA+ naive T cells. The genes are TRBV12-3 or TRBV12-4 and TRBJ2-7; the match to TRBD1 covers 8 bases. The sequence came from a human donor in good health. Some libraries in this study had Jurkat cell RNA spiked in. CDR3 DNA: TGTGCCAGCAGTTTCCGCAGGGGGCGCTTACCCTACGAGCAGTACTTC. It is translated as CASSFRRGRLPYEQYF.